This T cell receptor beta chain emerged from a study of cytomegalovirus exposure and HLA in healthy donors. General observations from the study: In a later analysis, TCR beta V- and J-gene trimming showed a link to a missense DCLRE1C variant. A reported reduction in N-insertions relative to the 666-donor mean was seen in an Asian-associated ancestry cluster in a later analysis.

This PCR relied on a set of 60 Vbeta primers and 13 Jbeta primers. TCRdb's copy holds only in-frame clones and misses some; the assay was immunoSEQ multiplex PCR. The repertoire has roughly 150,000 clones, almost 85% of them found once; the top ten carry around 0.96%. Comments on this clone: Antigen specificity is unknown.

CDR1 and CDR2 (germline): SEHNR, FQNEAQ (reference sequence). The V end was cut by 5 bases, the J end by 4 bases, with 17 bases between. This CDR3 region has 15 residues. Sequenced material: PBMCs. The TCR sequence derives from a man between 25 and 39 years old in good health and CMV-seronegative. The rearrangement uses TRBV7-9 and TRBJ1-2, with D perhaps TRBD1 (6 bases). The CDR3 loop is CASSLSTGGPYGYTF. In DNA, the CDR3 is TGTGCCAGCAGCCTCAGTACGGGGGGGCCCTATGGCTACACCTTC.